This is a list of T cell receptor beta chains from one sample in a study of vaccination and CD4 T cells after COVID-19. These TCRs' antigens remain unknown. TCRdb called the PCR reads again in MiXCR, with one record for every CDR3 protein. Among roughly 7,400 distinct CDR3 sequences, about 47% were seen once, and the ten largest hold 34%. Sequenced: CD4+ T cells from blood, cultured in vitro. The receptors derive from a human donor who had recovered from COVID-19. The conserved cysteine and the conserved F or W are not part of the CDR3 here. Each record gives: V gene, D gene, CDR3 protein. The D gene is left open where the match is weak.

TRBV19	NA	ASSMGLQPQH
TRBV20-1	NA	SARDGQNTEAF
TRBV2	TRBD1	ASSAGQRGTEAF
TRBV6-2/TRBV6-3	NA	ASSWQGRQPQH
TRBV7-9	NA	ASSPGSSRTAEAF
TRBV12-3/TRBV12-4	NA	ASTLGGPNQPQY
TRBV7-6	NA	ASSLLGSATYNEQF
TRBV24-1	TRBD2	ATSDTSGRANYNEQF
TRBV20-1	NA	SARTGNQPQH
TRBV7-8	NA	AMRGATEAF
TRBV20-1	NA	SASVQGSNYGYT
TRBV4-1	NA	ASSQEPGGGRWKFGYT
TRBV4-3	NA	ASSQFETPLAQETQY
TRBV10-3	TRBD1	AISGPDRGLNEQY
TRBV7-2	NA	ASSPVGSRNEKLF
TRBV19	TRBD1	ASSTQGAASSPLH
TRBV29-1	TRBD1	SVAEGRGVSQPQH
TRBV19	NA	ASSADKGLSMNTEAF
TRBV20-1	NA	SARGRGNTGELF
TRBV6-2/TRBV6-3	NA	ASSYSGGRGTEAF
TRBV20-1	TRBD1	SAGGGQGGQPQH
TRBV30	NA	AWSAGPLGYT
TRBV11-3	TRBD2	ASSSGTSGSVVREQY
TRBV7-9	TRBD1	ASRPGQGYTGELF
TRBV2	TRBD2	ASRAGAGAYNEQF
TRBV25-1	NA	ASSEVGYNQPQH
TRBV12-3/TRBV12-4	NA	ASSPSGRGDSPLH
TRBV7-2	NA	ASSFRQGNTEAF
TRBV7-9	NA	ASSATGNSPLH
TRBV7-8	NA	ASSLVGARRMWETQY
TRBV6-1	TRBD1	ATRTGPYGYT
TRBV20-1	NA	SASPRRGRGTEAF
TRBV6-1	NA	ASSESQVGKLF
TRBV7-8	NA	ASSRGTFGNEQF
TRBV27	TRBD2	ASGRGAGFTDTQY
TRBV6-5	NA	ASSSDGSNSPLH